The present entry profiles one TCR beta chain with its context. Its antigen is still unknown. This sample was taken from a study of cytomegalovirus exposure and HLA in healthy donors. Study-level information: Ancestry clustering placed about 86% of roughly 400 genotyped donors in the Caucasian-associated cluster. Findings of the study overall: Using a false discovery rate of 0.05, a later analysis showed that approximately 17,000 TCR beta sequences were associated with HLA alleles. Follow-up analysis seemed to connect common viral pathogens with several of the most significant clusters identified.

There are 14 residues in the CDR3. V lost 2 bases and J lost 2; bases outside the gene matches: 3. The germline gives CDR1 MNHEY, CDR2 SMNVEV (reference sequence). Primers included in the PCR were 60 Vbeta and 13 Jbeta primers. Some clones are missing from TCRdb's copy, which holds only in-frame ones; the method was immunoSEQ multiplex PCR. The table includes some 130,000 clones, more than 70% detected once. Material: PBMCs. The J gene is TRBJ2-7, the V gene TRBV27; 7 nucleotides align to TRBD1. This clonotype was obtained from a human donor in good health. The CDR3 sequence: CASSLGGQTYEQYF. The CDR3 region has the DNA TGTGCCAGCAGTTTAGGGGGACAGACCTACGAGCAGTACTTC.